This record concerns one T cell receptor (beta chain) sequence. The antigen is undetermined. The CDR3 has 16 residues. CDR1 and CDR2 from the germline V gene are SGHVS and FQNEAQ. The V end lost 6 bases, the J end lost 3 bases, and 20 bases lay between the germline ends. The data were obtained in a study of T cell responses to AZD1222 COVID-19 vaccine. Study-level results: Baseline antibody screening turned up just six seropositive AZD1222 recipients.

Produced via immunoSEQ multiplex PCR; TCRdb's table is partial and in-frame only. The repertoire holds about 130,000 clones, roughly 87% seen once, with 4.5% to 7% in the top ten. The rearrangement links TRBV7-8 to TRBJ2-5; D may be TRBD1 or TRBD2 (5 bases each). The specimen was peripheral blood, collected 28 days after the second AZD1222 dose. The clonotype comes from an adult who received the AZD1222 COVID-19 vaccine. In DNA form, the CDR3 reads TGTGCCAGCAGACCTGGCAGGGTGGGGGTGAAAGAGACCCAGTACTTC. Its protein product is CASRPGRVGVKETQYF.